Each of the 32 T cell receptor beta chains below was sequenced from the same sample in a study of cytomegalovirus exposure and HLA in healthy donors. It was with 60 Vbeta and 13 Jbeta primers that the PCR ran. TCRdb's table, derived via immunoSEQ multiplex PCR, lists solely in-frame clones and lacks some. The table has about 180,000 clones, over 60% seen once; the top ten hold approximately 5.1%. Specimen: PBMCs. Receptors were obtained from a man aged 35 to 55 in good health and CMV-seronegative.

This clone was counted only a few times. V and J are TRBV6-1 and TRBJ2-3, with D maybe TRBD2 (6 bases). Germline-derived CDR1 and CDR2 are MNHNS and SASEGT. The CDR3 spans 16 residues. Trimming pared 4 bases from V and 4 bases from J, leaving 18 bases between. The CDR3 DNA is TGTGCCAGCAGTGCCCGCGGGACCCGGATGGCAGATACGCAGTATTTT. Amino acid sequence: CASSARGTRMADTQYF.

The chain is built from TRBV7-9 and TRBJ1-4, with D possibly being TRBD1 (6 bases). Trimming stripped 4 bases from V and 4 bases from J, with 13 bases between. The germline V gene encodes CDR1 SEHNR and CDR2 FQNEAQ (reference sequence). The CDR3 runs 15 residues. For the CDR3, the DNA is TGTGCCAGCAGCTCCCTCGGGACACTTAATGAAAAACTGTTTTTT. It encodes CASSSLGTLNEKLFF.

V is TRBV5-1 and J is TRBJ2-1, with TRBD1 matching over 8 bases. This CDR3 is 15 amino acids long. Per the germline V gene, CDR1 is SGHRS and CDR2 is YFSETQ. With V trimmed by 1 base and J by 7 bases, 7 bases remained unmatched. The chain's CDR3 is CASSLRLTGENEQFF. The CDR3 DNA sequence: TGCGCCAGCAGCTTGAGGCTGACAGGGGAAAATGAGCAGTTCTTC.

The chain combines TRBV5-6 with TRBJ2-1; no clear D gene. Trimming shortened V by 1 base and J by 4 bases, and 12 bases separated the two germline ends. CDR1 is SGHDT and CDR2 is YYEEEE in the germline V gene. The CDR3 spans 15 residues. The CDR3 loop reads CASSLLEIAYNEQFF. The DNA of the CDR3 is TGTGCCAGCAGCTTGTTGGAGATCGCTTACAATGAGCAGTTCTTC.

The V gene is TRBV2, the J gene TRBJ1-5; 7 bases are shared with TRBD1. This CDR3 is built from 14 residues. After removal of 5 bases from V and 3 bases from J, the junction contained 4 bases not matched to a gene. The germline V gene has CDR1 SNHLY and CDR2 FYNNEI. DNA of the CDR3: TGTGCCAGCAGTCAACAGGGGAACAATCAGCCCCAGCATTTT. Translated: CASSQQGNNQPQHF. The entire variable domain, with the rest obtained from reference TRBV2 and TRBJ1-5, is as follows: EPEVTQTPSHQVTQMGQEVILRCVPISNHLYFYWYRQILGQKVEFLVSFYNNEISEKSEIFDDQFSVERPDGSNFTLKIRSTKLEDSAMYFCASSQQGNNQPQHFGDGTRLSIL.

The chain is built from TRBV2 and TRBJ1-5, with D uncertain. The V gene's germline CDR1 is SNHLY and CDR2 FYNNEI. V lost 3 bases and J 3 bases, leaving 15 bases between the germline ends. The CDR3 contains 16 residues. The CDR3 bases are TGTGCCAGCAGTGATATTGCGCTTACCCTCAATCAGCCCCAGCATTTT. This translates into CASSDIALTLNQPQHF. The full variable domain, in which reference TRBV2 and TRBJ1-5 provide the parts outside the CDR3, is EPEVTQTPSHQVTQMGQEVILRCVPISNHLYFYWYRQILGQKVEFLVSFYNNEISEKSEIFDDQFSVERPDGSNFTLKIRSTKLEDSAMYFCASSDIALTLNQPQHFGDGTRLSIL.

The chain carries TRBV29-1 and TRBJ1-1; the D is unclear. V was cut by 7 bases and J by 1 base, with 13 bases left in between. The CDR3 extends over 13 amino acids. CDR1 SQVTM and CDR2 ANQGSEA come from the germline V gene. The CDR3 nucleotides are TGCAGCGCCTCCCGCCCCAGGAACACTGAAGCTTTCTTT. It translates to CSASRPRNTEAFF.

This rearrangement joins TRBV15 to TRBJ2-5; D is possibly TRBD1 (6 bases). Trimming left V 5 bases short and J 9 bases short, with 22 bases between. The CDR3 contains 15 residues. CDR1 LNHNV and CDR2 YYDKDF come from the germline V gene (reference sequence). The CDR3 spells CATSPPGDANRAQYF. In DNA, the CDR3 is TGTGCCACCAGCCCGCCAGGGGACGCGAACAGGGCCCAGTACTTC.

This clone was counted a few times. The rearrangement uses TRBV5-4 and TRBJ2-7, with TRBD2 matching 10 bases. CDR3 length: 14 residues. Germline assignment: CDR1 SGHNT and CDR2 YYREEE (reference sequence). The J segment lost 6 bases and the V segment lost 2 bases, leaving 5 bases of the junction unmatched. The CDR3 DNA reads TGTGCCAGCAGCTTCCGTCTAGCGGGAGTCGAGCAGTACTTC. Its protein is CASSFRLAGVEQYF.

The V gene is TRBV18, the J gene TRBJ1-5; a weak D match, TRBD1 (6 bases). Germline V gives CDR1 KGHSH, CDR2 LQKENI. The CDR3 extends over 14 amino acids. V lost 5 bases to trimming and J lost 0 bases, with 8 bases between them. The CDR3 sequence: CASSLDSSNQPQHF. CDR3 DNA sequence: TGTGCCAGCTCATTGGACAGTAGCAATCAGCCCCAGCATTTT.

The chain recombines TRBV9 with TRBJ2-2; 9 nucleotides line up with TRBD1. This CDR3 spans 16 amino acids. V shed 3 bases and J 6 bases; nucleotides not matched to a gene: 9. The germline gives CDR1 SGDLS, CDR2 YYNGEE. CDR3 sequence: CASSEGTQGAAGELFF. The CDR3 bases are TGTGCCAGCAGCGAGGGGACACAGGGGGCTGCCGGGGAGCTGTTTTTT.

This chain links TRBV5-1 with TRBJ1-2; the D is unclear. Trimming took 2 bases from V and 8 from J, leaving 10 bases between them. Looked up from germline, CDR1 is SGHRS and CDR2 is YFSETQ. This CDR3 is 12 amino acids long. CDR3 sequence (DNA): TGCGCCAGCAGCTTATCCCTGTCCGGCTACACCTTC. The encoded protein is CASSLSLSGYTF. The full variable domain, rest sourced from reference TRBV5-1 and TRBJ1-2, is KAGVTQTPRYLIKTRGQQVTLSCSPISGHRSVSWYQQTPGQGLQFLFEYFSETQRNKGNFPGRFSGRQFSNSRSEMNVSTLELGDSALYLCASSLSLSGYTFGSGTRLTVV.

This sequence joins TRBV7-9 and TRBJ2-7, with D maybe TRBD2 (6 bases). V was clipped by 5 bases and J by 6 bases, with 23 bases between them. The CDR3 loop spans 16 amino acids. Germline V gene sequence: CDR1 SEHNR, CDR2 FQNEAQ (reference sequence). In DNA, the CDR3 is TGTGCCAGCAGCCCAAGAACCGGGACTCCGAGGGGCGAGCAGTACTTC. Its protein product is CASSPRTGTPRGEQYF.

V is TRBV5-1 and J is TRBJ2-7, with TRBD1 matching 10 bases. V shed 4 bases, J shed 4 bases, and the junction held 11 bases outside the gene matches. CDR1 and CDR2 from the germline V gene are SGHRS and YFSETQ. This CDR3 region has 16 residues. DNA of the CDR3: TGCGCCAGCAGCACCGGACAGGGGGGTGAGTCATACGAGCAGTACTTC. Residues: CASSTGQGGESYEQYF. Complete variable domain (other parts from reference TRBV5-1 and TRBJ2-7): KAGVTQTPRYLIKTRGQQVTLSCSPISGHRSVSWYQQTPGQGLQFLFEYFSETQRNKGNFPGRFSGRQFSNSRSEMNVSTLELGDSALYLCASSTGQGGESYEQYFGPGTRLTVT.

The V call is TRBV28, the J call TRBJ2-7; D is ambiguous. V gave up 4 bases and J gave up 5 bases, with 6 bases separating them. CDR3 length equals 11 residues. The germline V gene has CDR1 MDHEN and CDR2 SYDVKM. In DNA form, the CDR3 reads TGTGCCAGCAGTTCCCGGGACGAGCAGTACTTC. It specifies CASSSRDEQYF. Variable domain in full (rest from reference TRBV28 and TRBJ2-7): DVKVTQSSRYLVKRTGEKVFLECVQDMDHENMFWYRQDPGLGLRLIYFSYDVKMKEKGDIPEGYSVSREKKERFSLILESASTNQTSMYLCASSSRDEQYFGPGTRLTVT.

This sequence joins TRBV5-1 and TRBJ2-3, with 8 bases lining up with TRBD1. The trim removed 0 bases at V and 4 bases at J, leaving 7 bases unmatched. Per germline, CDR1 SGHRS and CDR2 YFSETQ. The CDR3 covers 16 residues. The CDR3 sequence: CASSLEDRGGADTQYF. In nucleotides, the CDR3 is TGCGCCAGCAGCTTGGAAGACAGGGGTGGCGCAGATACGCAGTATTTT.

The V gene is TRBV6-5, the J gene TRBJ1-2, with D possibly being TRBD1 (5 bases). CDR1 and CDR2 (germline): MNHEY, SVGAGI. The CDR3 is made up of 14 amino acids. The germline V and J ends were trimmed by 6 bases and 0 bases, with 11 bases remaining between them. This CDR3 is CASRVPGANYGYTF. The CDR3 DNA follows: TGTGCCAGCAGGGTTCCGGGGGCTAACTATGGCTACACCTTC.

The chain recombines TRBV15 with TRBJ2-5; the match to TRBD2 covers 9 bases. The CDR3 has 15 amino acids. With V trimmed by 1 base and J by 5 bases, 5 bases remained unmatched. Looked up from germline, CDR1 is LNHNV and CDR2 is YYDKDF (reference sequence). This CDR3 reads CATSRASSGAETQYF. CDR3 nucleotide sequence: TGTGCCACCAGCAGAGCTTCTAGCGGGGCGGAGACCCAGTACTTC.

This clone has a single count. V gene TRBV7-9 combines with J gene TRBJ2-5, with 10 positions matching TRBD1. V dropped 3 bases and J dropped 9; count of bases not matched to a gene: 7. This CDR3 contains 14 residues. In germline, CDR1 is SEHNR, CDR2 FQNEAQ (reference sequence). CDR3 coding DNA: TGTGCCAGCAGCTTTGACGGACAGGGGGTTCCCCAGTACTTC. This encodes CASSFDGQGVPQYF.

The chain combines TRBV4-3 with TRBJ2-4, with D tentatively TRBD2 (6 bases). Trimming shortened V by 0 bases and J by 1 base, and 13 bases separated the two germline ends. This CDR3 comprises 17 residues. CDR1 is LGHNA, CDR2 YSLEER, per germline. The CDR3, as DNA: TGCGCCAGCAGCCAAGAGATTCTCGGGAGTGCCAAAAACATTCAGTACTTC. Its protein product is CASSQEILGSAKNIQYF.

This sequence joins TRBV4-3 and TRBJ2-5; 8 positions agree with TRBD1. The ends lost 0 bases at V and 4 bases at J; junction bases unmatched: 4. The CDR3 runs to 15 residues. Germline CDR1 LGHNA, CDR2 YSLEER. The DNA for the CDR3 is TGCGCCAGCAGCCAAGAGGACAGGGTCGGAGAGACCCAGTACTTC. Its protein is CASSQEDRVGETQYF.

The chain recombines TRBV2 with TRBJ1-1; TRBD1 might be the D (6 bases). Germline V gives CDR1 SNHLY, CDR2 FYNNEI. V lost 6 bases and J lost 4, with 12 bases in between. This CDR3 has 13 residues. The CDR3 reads CASRIQGITEAFF. CDR3 DNA sequence: TGTGCCAGCAGGATACAGGGTATCACTGAAGCTTTCTTT.

CDR3 in amino acids: CASSPPGGGGTEAFF. DNA of the CDR3: TGTGCCAGCTCACCACCGGGTGGCGGCGGCACTGAAGCTTTCTTT. V gene TRBV18 combines with J gene TRBJ1-1; no firm D call. Germline V gene lookup returns CDR1 KGHSH and CDR2 LQKENI. The CDR3 is 15 residues long. Deletions cut 0 bases from V and 4 bases from J, with 12 bases between.

The rearrangement links TRBV7-9 to TRBJ2-7, with TRBD2 identical over 11 bases. The germline CDR1 and CDR2 sequences are SEHNR and FQNEAQ (reference sequence). CDR3 length equals 14 residues. Trimming cost V 6 bases and J 4 bases; bases outside gene matches: 5. In nucleotides, the CDR3 is TGTGCCAGCAGTCAACTAGCGGGGGTTTACGAGCAGTACTTC. It codes for CASSQLAGVYEQYF.

This clone was recorded once. CDR3 residues: CASSYSPIPPDTQYF. The CDR3 DNA is TGTGCCAGCAGTTACTCTCCTATACCCCCAGATACGCAGTATTTT. This chain connects TRBV6-6 to TRBJ2-3; no clear D. This CDR3 has 15 amino acids. Per germline, CDR1 MNHNY and CDR2 SVGAGI (reference sequence). Trimming left V 0 bases short and J 4 bases short, with 11 bases between.

The V call is TRBV7-9, the J call TRBJ2-5; tentative D call: TRBD1 (7 bases). CDR3 length: 14 amino acids. Germline values: CDR1 SEHNR, CDR2 FQNEAQ (reference sequence). The V gene lost 5 bases and the J gene lost 5 bases, with 15 bases spanning the gap. The CDR3 sequence is CASSPRGTVETQYF. The CDR3 coding sequence is TGTGCCAGCAGCCCCCGCGGGACAGTCGAGACCCAGTACTTC.

V usage is TRBV6-1 and J usage is TRBJ1-2, with 7 bases identical to TRBD1. Germline V gene data show CDR1 as MNHNS and CDR2 as SASEGT. V was pared by 4 bases and J by 3 bases, with 8 bases of the junction left unmatched. CDR3 length: 15 amino acids. CDR3 bases: TGTGCCAGCAGTGTTCTTTCCGACAGGGACTATGGCTACACCTTC. Protein sequence: CASSVLSDRDYGYTF.

Only one count was recorded for this clone. J is TRBJ1-5 and V is TRBV27; the D is unclear. The germline gives CDR1 MNHEY, CDR2 SMNVEV (reference sequence). V shed 2 bases and J shed 7 bases, with 9 bases lying between them. This CDR3 contains 13 residues. CDR3 loop: CASSLADGQPQHF. CDR3 coding DNA: TGTGCCAGCAGTTTAGCCGACGGGCAGCCCCAGCATTTT.

The rearrangement links TRBV9 to TRBJ1-2; 8 bases line up with TRBD1. CDR1 and CDR2 (germline): SGDLS, YYNGEE. Trimming took 2 bases from V and 2 from J; bases not matched to a gene: 2. The CDR3 length is 14 residues. DNA of the CDR3: TGTGCCAGCAGCGTCACAGGGGGGAACTATGGCTACACCTTC. Translation gives CASSVTGGNYGYTF. Together with reference TRBV9 and TRBJ1-2, the CDR3 gives the full variable domain: DSGVTQTPKHLITATGQRVTLRCSPRSGDLSVYWYQQSLDQGLQFLIQYYNGEERAKGNILERFSAQQFPDLHSELNLSSLELGDSALYFCASSVTGGNYGYTFGSGTRLTVV.

The V gene is TRBV6-6, the J gene TRBJ1-5; a weak D match, TRBD1 (5 bases). Trimming shortened V by 8 bases and J by 5 bases, and 16 bases separated the two germline ends. The CDR3 length is 14 residues. Germline V CDR1 and CDR2: MNHNY, SVGAGI (reference sequence). CDR3 nucleotides: TGTGCCAGCTTGTGGCAGGGCGAGGATCAGCCCCAGCATTTT. Amino acids: CASLWQGEDQPQHF.

This chain links TRBV5-6 with TRBJ2-3; 11 positions match TRBD2. Germline CDR1 reads SGHDT; CDR2 reads YYEEEE. This CDR3 contains 15 residues. Losses at the gene ends were 4 bases for V and 8 bases for J; bases not matched to a gene: 9. DNA for the CDR3: TGTGCCAGCAGCCGTACTAGCGGGGGATACGGTACGCAGTATTTT. It translates to CASSRTSGGYGTQYF.

This sequence joins TRBV7-2 and TRBJ1-1; TRBD1 might be the D (6 bases). The ends were cut back, 5 bases at V and 5 bases at J, with 12 bases in the middle. This CDR3 has 13 amino acids. CDR1 and CDR2 from the germline V gene are SGHTA and FQGNSA. In nucleotides, the CDR3 is TGTGCCAGCAGCGCACAGGGCTCGACTGAAGCTTTCTTT. Translated, it gives CASSAQGSTEAFF.